A selection of T cell receptor beta chains follows, all from one sample in a study of cytotoxic CD8 clonotypes in ibrutinib-treated CLL. Sequencing was performed with immunoSEQ multiplex PCR; in TCRdb, only in-frame clones are kept and a portion is missing. The repertoire holds tens of thousands of clones, about 64% seen once, with 5.7% in the top ten. The sequencing here drew on PBMCs, taken after 12 months of ibrutinib treatment. The origin of the receptors is a human donor with chronic lymphocytic leukemia. The CDR3 runs from the conserved cysteine through the conserved F or W.

j_call v_call cdr3_aa
TRBJ1-2 TRBV6-1 CASSGKTGGVAALYGYTF
TRBJ2-7 TRBV4-3 CASSQDGSPSYEQYF
TRBJ2-6 TRBV5-1 CASSLGVSGANVLTF
TRBJ2-2 TRBV5-1 CASSTSGGNTGELFF
TRBJ2-1 TRBV18 CASSPAGRVRYNEQFF
TRBJ2-7 TRBV29-1 CSAGQGPGHEQYF
TRBJ2-5 TRBV11-2 CASSLESQTQYF
TRBJ2-7 TRBV27 CASSLKGGPTYEQYF
TRBJ2-7 TRBV5-1 CASSQTSLAGGRDEQYF
TRBJ1-6 TRBV19 CASSPKGTVVSSYNSPLHF
TRBJ2-5 TRBV10-3 CAISELPQETQYF
TRBJ1-4 TRBV6-5 CASSSRTGASEKLFF
TRBJ2-5 TRBV2 CASSEGPVQETQYF
TRBJ2-2 TRBV28 CASSLGGFDGELFF
TRBJ1-1 TRBV5-1 CASSLSTGVNTEAFF
TRBJ1-3 TRBV5-5 CASSPTVSGNTIYF
TRBJ1-6 TRBV28 CASRARQLGNSPLHF
TRBJ2-3 TRBV27 CASSLEGGYTDTQYF
TRBJ2-2 TRBV19 CASSIVGFPGELFF
TRBJ2-7 TRBV19 CASSSDRGLYEQYF
TRBJ1-1 TRBV5-8 CASSLGDGMNTEAFF
TRBJ2-3 TRBV30 CAWRALRTSGGAVDTQYF
TRBJ2-7 TRBV18 CASSPRAGYEQYF
TRBJ2-2 TRBV10-3 CAISGPGRPTGELFF
TRBJ1-1 TRBV7-9 CASGTPNTEAFF
TRBJ1-5 TRBV30 CAWSVGQNQPQHF
TRBJ2-7 TRBV4-2 CASSRLGDSAYEQYF
TRBJ1-2 TRBV9 CASSQSGGLYGYTF
TRBJ2-7 TRBV6-1 CASRGTVGYEQYF
TRBJ1-5 TRBV7-2 CASGRNQPQHF
TRBJ2-2 TRBV11-3 CASSLEGYLDSSNTGELFF
TRBJ2-5 TRBV18 CASSPSPTLQGQETQYF
TRBJ2-7 TRBV30 CAWSQLAGRYEQYF
TRBJ1-1 TRBV4-3 CASSQDTGQGGTEAFF
TRBJ1-4 TRBV2 CASSAPGATVEKLFF
TRBJ2-7 TRBV18 CASSQIGSYEQYF
TRBJ2-7 TRBV7-2 CASSLSWAPAGYEQYF
TRBJ1-1 TRBV6-5 CASSYSQGRYTEAFF
TRBJ1-1 TRBV30 CACVGHNTEAFF
TRBJ2-5 TRBV5-6 CASSRRQETQYF
TRBJ2-2 TRBV5-1 CASSSRTSGGTGELFF
TRBJ2-5 TRBV30 CAWSYSGQETQYF
TRBJ1-1 TRBV5-4 CASSSGDRGYTEAFF
TRBJ2-7 TRBV6-1 CASSGSNRANCEQYF
TRBJ1-3 TRBV5-4 CASSLDRQGAGGNTIYF
TRBJ2-3 TRBV19 CASSPLSGDTQYF